Here is one T cell receptor beta chain with its context. Its specificity is not known. Germline V gives CDR1 SGHRS, CDR2 YFSETQ. The CDR3 is made up of 16 amino acids. The ends lost 3 bases at V and 2 bases at J; junction bases unmatched: 8. Researchers reported that TCR beta cDNA libraries carried unique molecular identifiers. TCRdb reanalysed the PCR reads using MiXCR and keeps one entry per CDR3 protein. This sample has about 430,000 distinct CDR3 sequences, with less than 40% found just once. The entry originates in a study of post-analysis software for immune sequencing data. The study, taken as a whole, reports: Comparison of patients with controls showed five or six TRBV segments more frequent in patients, TRBV5-6, TRBV5-1 and TRBV20-1 among them.

The TCR sequence derives from a girl aged 2-10 years with multiple sclerosis. The specimen was blood. The chain recombines TRBV5-1 with TRBJ1-2; 9 nucleotides match TRBD1. CDR3 sequence reads: CASSSTGTGSNYGYTF. The CDR3 coding sequence is TGCGCCAGCAGCTCAACCGGGACAGGGAGCAACTATGGCTACACCTTC.